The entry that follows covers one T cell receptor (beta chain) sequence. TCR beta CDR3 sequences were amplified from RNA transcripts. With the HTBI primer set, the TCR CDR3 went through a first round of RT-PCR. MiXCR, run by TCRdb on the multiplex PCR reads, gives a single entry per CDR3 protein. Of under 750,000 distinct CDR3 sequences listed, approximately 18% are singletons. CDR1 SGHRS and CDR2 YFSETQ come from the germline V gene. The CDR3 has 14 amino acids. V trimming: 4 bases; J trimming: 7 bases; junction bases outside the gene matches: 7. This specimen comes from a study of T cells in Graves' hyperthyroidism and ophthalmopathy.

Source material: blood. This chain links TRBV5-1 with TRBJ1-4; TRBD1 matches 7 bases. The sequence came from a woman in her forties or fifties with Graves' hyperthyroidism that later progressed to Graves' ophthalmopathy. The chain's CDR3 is CASSEAGGSEKLFF. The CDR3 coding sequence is TGCGCCAGCAGCGAGGCAGGGGGGAGTGAAAAACTGTTTTTT.